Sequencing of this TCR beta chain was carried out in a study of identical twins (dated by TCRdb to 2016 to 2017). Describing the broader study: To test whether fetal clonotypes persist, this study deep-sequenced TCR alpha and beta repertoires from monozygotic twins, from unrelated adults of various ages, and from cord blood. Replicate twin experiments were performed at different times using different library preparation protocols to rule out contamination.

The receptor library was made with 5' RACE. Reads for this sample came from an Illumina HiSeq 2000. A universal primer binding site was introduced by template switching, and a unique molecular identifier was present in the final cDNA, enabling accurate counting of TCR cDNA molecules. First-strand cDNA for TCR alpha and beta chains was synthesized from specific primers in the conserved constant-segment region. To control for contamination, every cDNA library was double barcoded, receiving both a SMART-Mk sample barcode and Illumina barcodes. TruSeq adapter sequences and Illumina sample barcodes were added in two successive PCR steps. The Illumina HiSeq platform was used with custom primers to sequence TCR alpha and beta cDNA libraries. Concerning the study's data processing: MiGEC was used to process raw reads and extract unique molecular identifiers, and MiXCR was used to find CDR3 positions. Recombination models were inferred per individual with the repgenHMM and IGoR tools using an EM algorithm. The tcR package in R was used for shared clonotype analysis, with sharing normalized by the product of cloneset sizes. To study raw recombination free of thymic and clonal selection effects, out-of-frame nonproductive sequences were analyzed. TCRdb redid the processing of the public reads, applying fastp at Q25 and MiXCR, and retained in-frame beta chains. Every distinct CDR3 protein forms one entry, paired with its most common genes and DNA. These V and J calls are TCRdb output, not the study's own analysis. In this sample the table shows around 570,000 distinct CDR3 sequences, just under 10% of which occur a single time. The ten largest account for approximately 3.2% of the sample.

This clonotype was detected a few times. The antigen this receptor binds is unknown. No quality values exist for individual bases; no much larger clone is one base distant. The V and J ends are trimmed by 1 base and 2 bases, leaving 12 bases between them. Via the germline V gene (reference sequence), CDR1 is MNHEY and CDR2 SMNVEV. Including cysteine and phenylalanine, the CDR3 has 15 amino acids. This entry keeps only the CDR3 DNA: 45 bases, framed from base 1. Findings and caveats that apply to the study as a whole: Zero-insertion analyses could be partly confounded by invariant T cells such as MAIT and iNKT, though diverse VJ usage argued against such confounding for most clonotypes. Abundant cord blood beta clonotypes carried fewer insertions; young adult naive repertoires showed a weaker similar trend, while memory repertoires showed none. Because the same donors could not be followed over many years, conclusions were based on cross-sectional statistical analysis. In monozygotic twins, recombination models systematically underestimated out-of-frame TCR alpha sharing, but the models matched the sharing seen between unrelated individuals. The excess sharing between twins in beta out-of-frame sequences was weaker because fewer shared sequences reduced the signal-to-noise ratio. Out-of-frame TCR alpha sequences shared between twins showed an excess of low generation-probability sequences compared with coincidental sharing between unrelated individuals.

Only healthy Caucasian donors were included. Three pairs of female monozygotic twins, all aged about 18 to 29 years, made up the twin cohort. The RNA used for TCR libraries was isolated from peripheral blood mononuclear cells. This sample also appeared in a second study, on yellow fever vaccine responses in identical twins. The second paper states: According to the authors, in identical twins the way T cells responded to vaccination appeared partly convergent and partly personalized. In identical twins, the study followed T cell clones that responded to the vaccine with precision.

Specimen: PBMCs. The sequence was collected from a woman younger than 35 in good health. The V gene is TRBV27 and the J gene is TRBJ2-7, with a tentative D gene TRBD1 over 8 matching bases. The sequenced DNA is TGTGCCAGCAGTTTATTACAGGGGGGGACCTACGAGCAGTACTTC. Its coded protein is CASSLLQGGTYEQYF.